This T cell receptor beta chain comes out of a study of T cells in Graves' hyperthyroidism and ophthalmopathy (dated by TCRdb to between 2018 and 2021). General notes on the study: Peripheral blood samples were taken at initial diagnosis, before any treatment was given. The approximately 100 discovery patients were randomly divided into training and test sets at a 7:3 ratio. To identify distinguishing TCR V-J signatures, a discovery cohort of about 100 patients was used, comprising 40 to 45 with Graves' ophthalmopathy and about 59 with stable Graves' hyperthyroidism. The paper reports TCR Vbeta CDR3 sequencing of some 140 peripheral blood samples: under 45 ophthalmopathy, fewer than 85 hyperthyroidism and 17 progressor patients. Following sampling, methimazole starting at 30 mg daily was given to hyperthyroidism patients, and high-dose intravenous methylprednisolone was given to ophthalmopathy patients. Prospective prediction of ophthalmopathy was tested in an independent validation cohort of approximately 18 hyperthyroidism patients and approximately 17 patients who later progressed to ophthalmopathy. Thyroid tissue and blood T-cell repertoires from six Graves' hyperthyroidism patients were also compared in the study. The study at large found these results: Sample size was not statistically predetermined, and blinding of investigators to group allocation was not performed. Ophthalmopathy was separated from stable hyperthyroidism by a 13 V-J signature model, with 85% to 90% sensitivity and roughly 81% specificity obtained in cross-validation and 80%/75% obtained in testing. In validation, progression to ophthalmopathy was predicted by the model with about 70% sensitivity and approximately 78% specificity, a median of approximately 7.1 months before onset. Most expanded thyroid clonotypes (frequency above 0.001) were also detected in blood, a finding suggesting that blood repertoires may reflect thyroid immune responses.

Counted from cysteine to phenylalanine, this CDR3 has 12 amino acids. The retained sequence is limited to the CDR3, 36 bases, with the frame set at the first base. Trimming removed 6 bases from V and 10 bases from J, leaving 15 bases between the germline ends. The germline V gene yields MDHEN for CDR1 and SYDVKM for CDR2. Turning to this clonotype: It lacks a known antigen. No base qualities exist here, and no much larger clone lies one base off it.

Stable Graves' hyperthyroidism was defined as the absence of progression to ophthalmopathy over 18 months of follow-up. Hyperthyroidism patients were newly diagnosed, with disease duration under 2 months, and aged 18 to 65 years. The study excluded patients with uncontrolled infections, other autoimmune diseases, pregnancy or lactation. Diagnoses were based on clinical symptoms, serum thyroxine and TRAb, thyroid ultrasound and orbital computed tomography. Ficoll-Paque density gradient centrifugation was used to isolate PBMCs from around 10 ml of fresh peripheral blood. Trizol reagent was used to extract total RNA, and RNA quality was then checked on an Agilent 2100 Bioanalyzer. The TCR beta CDR3 regions were amplified from the RNA transcripts. A first-round RT-PCR of the TCR CDR3 used the HTBI primer set with the Qiagen OneStep RT-PCR kit. A second multiplex PCR round built the libraries, followed by size selection and purification. Libraries were sequenced paired-end with 100 bp reads on an Illumina HiSeq2000. In the original analysis: SOAPnuke was used to process the raw data, throwing out any read that contained adapters or uncalled bases, had a mean Phred below 15, or lacked an exact constant-primer or identifier match. High-quality paired reads were merged using COPE v1.2.5, and each unique nucleotide sequence was defined as a clonotype. MiTCR v1.1 was used to align the clonotypes against IMGT TRBV, TRBD and TRBJ reference segments. The analysis was restricted to V-J combinations with a frequency above 0.0001, which together covered about 99% of the repertoires. The TCS score was defined as the ratio of F50 (clonal expansion) to E x V (chaos), calculated using BLOSUM62-based TCRdist between CDR3 peptides within each V-J. Welch's t-statistics and random forest reduced just over 500 V-J features to 10 to 15, which were used in a naive Bayes classifier (R e1071). TCRdb applied fastp at Q25 and MiXCR to the public reads, then kept only in-frame beta chains. For every CDR3 protein sequence, its rows merge into one entry that carries the most common genes and DNA. These V and J calls are TCRdb output, not the study's own analysis. The sample profile shows 450,000 to 650,000 distinct CDR3 sequences; roughly 20% of them were found once. Around 27% of the sample lies in the top ten.

Recombination linked TRBV28 to TRBJ1-1; no D segment can be confidently identified. This TCR derives from a man aged 18 to 35 with Graves' hyperthyroidism. Sequencing was done on a sample of blood. CDR3 loop: CASSTIDLGAFF. The DNA sequence is TGTGCCAGCAGCACCATCGACCTCGGAGCTTTCTTT.